The 25 T cell receptor beta chains in this list originate from one sample, sequenced in a study of shared clonotypes between healthy human individuals. TCRdb's copy holds only in-frame clones and misses some; the assay was immunoSEQ multiplex PCR. The profile shows roughly 1,000,000 clones, approximately 80% of them singletons. The sequencing input was memory CD4+ T cells from PBMCs. The subset here: CD45RA-negative fraction. These receptors came from a man between 18 and 35 years old in good health. Some clones in this sample may be carry-over from other donors' samples.

In this sample, this clone turned up a few times. This may arise from a read error, as a much more abundant clone is one base away. This same CDR3 is encoded by further DNA sequences in the sample. The V call is TRBV18, the J call TRBJ1-1; D is possibly TRBD1 (5 bases). This CDR3 is 13 amino acids long. Germline assignment: CDR1 KGHSH and CDR2 LQKENI. The V and J ends lost 3 bases and 1 base respectively, with 6 bases between them. The CDR3 region is CASSPQGNTEAFF. CDR3 sequence (DNA): TGTGCCAGCTCACCCCAGGGGAACACTGAAGCTTTCTTT.

The chain uses TRBV27 and TRBJ1-5, with 7 bases lining up with TRBD1. Germline assignment: CDR1 MNHEY and CDR2 SMNVEV (reference sequence). The CDR3 runs 14 residues. V gave up 5 bases and J gave up 3 bases; unmatched junction bases: 4. The DNA of the CDR3 is TGTGCCAGCAGTATCCAGGGGGTCAATCAGCCCCAGCATTTT. Protein product: CASSIQGVNQPQHF.

In regard to this clone: At one of its ends the junction is not consistent with the germline gene, which may arise from a read error. Other DNA sequences in the sample encode the same CDR3. CDR3 nucleotides: TGTGCCTGGAGTGGGGCAAATAGCAATCAGCCCCAGCACTTT. Translating it yields CAWSGANSNQPQHF. This chain joins TRBV30 and TRBJ1-5, with no clear D. The germline V gene has CDR1 GTSNPN and CDR2 SVGIG (reference sequence). The CDR3 is 14 amino acids.

The V gene is TRBV7-9, the J gene TRBJ2-3; TRBD2 matches at 7 bases. The germline V gene encodes CDR1 SEHNR and CDR2 FQNEAQ (reference sequence). The CDR3 runs 16 residues. Germline trimming cut 5 bases from V and 0 bases from J; bases unmatched to any gene: 8. CDR3 protein: CASSHAASGSTDTQYF. CDR3 DNA sequence: TGTGCCAGCAGCCACGCGGCTAGCGGTAGCACAGATACGCAGTATTTT.

The chain couples TRBV7-2 to TRBJ2-5; D gene unclear. Germline CDR1 and CDR2: SGHTA and FQGNSA. V was cut by 5 bases and J by 0 bases, with 22 bases left in between. The CDR3 extends over 18 amino acids. CDR3 in amino acids: CASSPVLVRTVNQETQYF. Here the CDR3 DNA reads TGTGCCAGCAGCCCAGTACTCGTTCGGACGGTGAACCAAGAGACCCAGTACTTC.

The chain uses TRBV27 and TRBJ2-7, with D tentatively TRBD1 or TRBD2 (5 bases each). CDR1 and CDR2 (germline): MNHEY, SMNVEV (reference sequence). The CDR3 length is 16 residues. Trimming left V 0 bases short and J 6 bases short, with 18 bases between. For the CDR3, the DNA is TGTGCCAGCAGTTTATCCCCGCCGGGACCTCCCTTCGAGCAGTACTTC. Its protein product is CASSLSPPGPPFEQYF.

CDR3 sequence: CASNTYGGDYEQYF. CDR3 coding DNA: TGTGCCAGCAATACCTACGGGGGAGACTACGAGCAGTACTTC. The gene calls are TRBV2 and TRBJ2-7; possibly TRBD2 for D (6 bases). The length of the CDR3 is 14 residues. The V end was cut by 7 bases, the J end by 3 bases, with 16 bases between. Germline V gene sequence: CDR1 SNHLY, CDR2 FYNNEI.

This clone has just a few counts. The chain employs TRBV5-1 and TRBJ2-1; maybe TRBD2 (6 bases). The V end lost 4 bases, the J end lost 3 bases, and 8 bases lay between the germline ends. The CDR3 has 13 residues. The germline V gene has CDR1 SGHRS and CDR2 YFSETQ. This chain's CDR3 is CASSADYYNEQFF. CDR3 nucleotide sequence: TGCGCCAGCAGCGCGGACTACTACAATGAGCAGTTCTTC.

The rearrangement uses TRBV10-1 and TRBJ2-1, with no clear D. The CDR3 sequence is 12 residues long. V was shortened by 3 bases and J by 7 bases, with 7 bases between the two germline ends. From germline, CDR1 is WNHNN and CDR2 SYGVQD (reference sequence). The CDR3 region is CASSEESNEQFF. CDR3 nucleotide sequence: TGCGCCAGCAGTGAAGAGTCGAATGAGCAGTTCTTC.

V and J are TRBV25-1 and TRBJ1-2, with D unclear. The CDR3 loop spans 13 amino acids. Germline V CDR1 and CDR2: MGHDK, SYGVNS. The V gene lost 3 bases and the J gene lost 5 bases, with 10 bases spanning the gap. CDR3 DNA sequence: TGTGCCAGCAGTGAGCCGTGGAGTTATGGCTACACCTTC. This translates into CASSEPWSYGYTF.

This clone was detected a few times. The chain uses TRBV6-1 and TRBJ2-5, with no clear D. Trimming pared 6 bases from V and 0 bases from J, leaving 5 bases between. CDR1 is MNHNS and CDR2 is SASEGT in the germline V gene. This CDR3 region has 12 residues. The CDR3 region is CASRMYQETQYF. CDR3 DNA sequence: TGTGCCAGCAGAATGTACCAAGAGACCCAGTACTTC.

The chain combines TRBV28 with TRBJ2-7; D perhaps matches TRBD1 (5 bases). CDR1 is MDHEN, CDR2 SYDVKM, per germline. V lost 5 bases, J lost 3 bases, and 17 bases lay in between. The CDR3 consists of 15 residues. CDR3 in DNA: TGTGCCAGCAGTCGCACCTCAGGGCTGAACTACGAGCAGTACTTC. This encodes CASSRTSGLNYEQYF. Full variable domain (remainder filled in from reference TRBV28 and TRBJ2-7): DVKVTQSSRYLVKRTGEKVFLECVQDMDHENMFWYRQDPGLGLRLIYFSYDVKMKEKGDIPEGYSVSREKKERFSLILESASTNQTSMYLCASSRTSGLNYEQYFGPGTRLTVT.

V usage is TRBV7-3 and J usage is TRBJ2-7; 8 bases match TRBD1. Germline V gene data show CDR1 as SGHTA and CDR2 as FQGTGA. J was trimmed by 5 bases and V by 4 bases; bases with no gene match: 4. This CDR3 contains 13 residues. The CDR3 loop is CASSSDRGHEQYF. As DNA, the CDR3 is TGTGCCAGCAGCTCTGACAGGGGTCACGAGCAGTACTTC.

The V call is TRBV5-6, the J call TRBJ1-5, with a tentative D call TRBD1 (6 bases). The V gene's germline CDR1 is SGHDT and CDR2 YYEEEE. The CDR3 length is 16 residues. Between the trimmed V and J ends, which lost 2 bases and 2 bases, there was a span of 14 bases. The DNA for the CDR3 is TGTGCCAGCAGCTTAACAGGGAACCCTGGCAATCAGCCCCAGCATTTT. This sequence encodes CASSLTGNPGNQPQHF.

This chain joins TRBV28 and TRBJ1-5; 7 positions match TRBD1. This CDR3 comprises 15 residues. The V and J ends lost 7 bases and 4 bases, in that order; junction bases with no gene match: 10. Per germline, CDR1 MDHEN and CDR2 SYDVKM. CDR3 amino acids: CASNGRGRRNQPQHF. CDR3 nucleotides: TGTGCCAGCAACGGAAGGGGGCGTAGGAATCAGCCCCAGCATTTT.

In the case of this clone: This likely traces to a read error, being one base from a far larger clone. This rearrangement joins TRBV15 to TRBJ2-4, with D unresolved. Trimming left V 8 bases short and J 0 bases short, with 14 bases between. Germline loops: CDR1 LNHNV, CDR2 YYDKDF (reference sequence). The CDR3 is made up of 15 amino acids. The CDR3 coding sequence is TGTGCCACCGGCTCCCCTCGGCTAGCCAAAAACATTCAGTACTTC. Translated: CATGSPRLAKNIQYF.

Notes on this clone: Other DNA variants within this sample encode the same CDR3. J is TRBJ2-7 and V is TRBV11-3; a weak D match, TRBD2 (6 bases). CDR1 SGHNT and CDR2 YENEEA come from the germline V gene. The CDR3 covers 14 residues. V gave up 1 base and J gave up 1 base, with 8 bases separating them. The CDR3 region is CASSLGGDSYEQYF. The CDR3 DNA follows: TGTGCCAGCAGCTTAGGCGGGGATTCCTACGAGCAGTACTTC.

V gene TRBV7-3 combines with J gene TRBJ2-1; D is possibly TRBD2 (6 bases). Germline assignment: CDR1 SGHTA and CDR2 FQGTGA. V was trimmed by 1 base and J by 2 bases, leaving 12 bases between them. The CDR3 sequence is 16 residues long. The CDR3 sequence: CASSLIAGKTYNEQFF. The CDR3, as DNA: TGTGCCAGCAGCTTAATCGCGGGAAAGACCTACAATGAGCAGTTCTTC.

This clone was counted a single time. The chain employs TRBV4-1 and TRBJ2-7, with TRBD1 identical over 8 bases. V was pared by 4 bases and J by 6 bases, with 14 bases of the junction left unmatched. The germline gives CDR1 MGHRA, CDR2 YSYEKL. This CDR3 has 16 residues. The CDR3 protein is CASSLEGRQGFGEQYF. Here the CDR3 DNA reads TGCGCCAGCAGCCTGGAGGGGAGACAGGGGTTTGGCGAGCAGTACTTC.

The chain employs TRBV5-1 and TRBJ2-1, with D maybe TRBD1 (6 bases). Trimming shortened V by 1 base and J by 7 bases, and 21 bases separated the two germline ends. The CDR3 contains 17 residues. Germline CDR1 is SGHRS and CDR2 is YFSETQ. As DNA, the CDR3 is TGCGCCAGCAGCTTGACACCCTTACAGGGTGGTAGGAATGAGCAGTTCTTC. It is translated as CASSLTPLQGGRNEQFF.

This clone came up once. A much larger clone lies a single base off, so this may be a read error. The genes are TRBV28 and TRBJ2-3, with D possibly TRBD1 on 5 matching bases. V lost 4 bases to trimming and J lost 0 bases, with 20 bases between them. The CDR3 is made up of 18 amino acids. The V gene's germline CDR1 is MDHEN and CDR2 SYDVKM. The CDR3 region is CASSSPSFVTESTDTQYF. Here the CDR3 DNA reads TGTGCCAGCAGTTCCCCCTCTTTCGTGACAGAAAGCACAGATACGCAGTATTTT.

The V gene is TRBV7-3, the J gene TRBJ2-3, with D uncertain. Germline assignment: CDR1 SGHTA and CDR2 FQGTGA. This CDR3 contains 13 residues. Trimming removed 6 bases from V and 0 bases from J, with 7 bases in between. The CDR3 coding sequence is TGTGCCAGCAGGGATGGTAGCACAGATACGCAGTATTTT. Protein product: CASRDGSTDTQYF.

V is TRBV9 and J is TRBJ1-2; no clear D. Trimming stripped 0 bases from V and 6 bases from J, with 9 bases between. CDR1 SGDLS and CDR2 YYNGEE come from the germline V gene. The length of the CDR3 is 13 residues. The CDR3 sequence is CASSVGRRDGYTF. CDR3 nucleotide sequence: TGTGCCAGCAGCGTAGGGAGACGGGATGGCTACACCTTC.

The sample holds one count of this clone. This chain links TRBV11-3 with TRBJ2-7; D may correspond to TRBD1 or TRBD2 (5 bases each). The germline V and J ends were trimmed by 11 bases and 6 bases, with 20 bases remaining between them. The CDR3 runs 13 residues. From germline, CDR1 is SGHNT and CDR2 YENEEA. DNA of the CDR3: TGTGCCCGGACGGGGCAGGGAGAGAGCGAGCAGTACTTC. This translates into CARTGQGESEQYF.

This chain connects TRBV5-6 to TRBJ1-5; 9 nucleotides align to TRBD1. Germline V gene data show CDR1 as SGHDT and CDR2 as YYEEEE. This CDR3 is 14 amino acids long. V shed 4 bases, J shed 4 bases, and the junction held 3 bases outside the gene matches. The CDR3 region has the DNA TGTGCCAGCAGCAACAGGGGGCCTAATCAGCCCCAGCATTTT. Its translation: CASSNRGPNQPQHF.